This TCR beta chain was recovered during a study of control samples from healthy donors and cancer patients. Repertoires were generated with immunoSEQ multiplex PCR, while TCRdb's copy carries only in-frame clones and drops some. The sample has 250,000 to 300,000 clones; over 70% are singletons. This clone has just a few counts. V lost 3 bases, J lost 4 bases, and 6 bases lay in between. The CDR3 runs to 12 residues. Germline assignment: CDR1 MDHEN and CDR2 SYDVKM. The chain is built from TRBV28 and TRBJ1-1, with D unresolved. Sequencing was performed on PBMCs. The clonotype originates from a woman between 55 and 75 years old with lung cancer. The CDR3 here is CASSLRATEAFF. The CDR3 DNA sequence: TGTGCCAGCAGTTTGCGTGCCACTGAAGCTTTCTTT.